The 27 T cell receptor beta chains given below trace back to one sample, sequenced in a study of blood T cells in healthy people across ages. Primed by a sample-barcoded 5' primer and a J-beta primer mix, a second PCR proceeded for about 7 to 12 cycles. TCRdb reprocessed the 5' RACE reads with MiXCR, giving one entry per CDR3 protein. The table lists around 1,700,000 distinct CDR3 sequences, roughly 27% of them singletons. The sample comprised blood. These receptor sequences come from a woman under 40 in good health.

This clonotype was counted only a few times. The chain joins TRBV9 to TRBJ2-1; D perhaps matches TRBD2 (6 bases). Per germline, CDR1 SGDLS and CDR2 YYNGEE. V was pared by 3 bases and J by 9 bases, with 13 bases between. The CDR3 has 13 amino acids. The CDR3 loop is CASSAQEGSEQFF. CDR3 nucleotide sequence: TGTGCCAGCAGCGCCCAGGAGGGCAGTGAGCAGTTCTTC.

This clonotype appeared a few times. The V gene is TRBV20-1, the J gene TRBJ2-5; a possible D gene is TRBD1 (5 bases). Trimming stripped 3 bases from V and 5 bases from J, with 28 bases between. This CDR3 comprises 18 residues. From germline, CDR1 is DFQATT and CDR2 SNEGSKA (reference sequence). The CDR3 protein is CSARGFGRQWSLEETQYF. The CDR3 coding sequence is TGCAGTGCTAGGGGATTTGGGCGACAGTGGTCCCTGGAGGAGACCCAGTACTTC.

The rearrangement links TRBV2 to TRBJ2-7; D is tentatively TRBD1 or TRBD2 (5 bases each). The ends were cut back, 6 bases at V and 7 bases at J, with 16 bases in the middle. From germline, CDR1 is SNHLY and CDR2 FYNNEI. The CDR3 loop spans 13 amino acids. CDR3 bases: TGTGCCAGCAGCGAAACGGGGCCGGGAGAGCAGTACTTC. Residues: CASSETGPGEQYF.

This clonotype has ten or more counts. The chain links TRBV29-1 to TRBJ2-7, with 8 bases matching TRBD1. The length of the CDR3 is 13 residues. Germline-derived CDR1 and CDR2 are SQVTM and ANQGSEA. Losses at the gene ends were 3 bases for V and 0 bases for J; bases not matched to a gene: 1. The CDR3, as DNA: TGCAGCGTTGATACAGGGGGCTCCTACGAGCAGTACTTC. This codes for CSVDTGGSYEQYF.

This clonotype was seen only a few times. The chain combines TRBV7-9 with TRBJ2-7; no clear D. The CDR3 consists of 14 residues. CDR1 SEHNR and CDR2 FQNEAQ come from the germline V gene (reference sequence). V dropped 2 bases and J dropped 2 bases, with 10 bases sitting between them. The CDR3 reads CASSLPRDTYEQYF. Written as DNA, the CDR3 is TGTGCCAGCAGCTTACCCCGTGATACCTACGAGCAGTACTTC.

This clonotype showed up just a few times. A much larger clone differs by one base, so this may be a read error. The V and J genes are TRBV28 and TRBJ2-4; D is perhaps TRBD2 (5 bases). TRBJ2-7 explains the end of the DNA better; the J call may be wrong. The CDR3 sequence is 15 residues long. From germline, CDR1 is MDHEN and CDR2 SYDVKM. CDR3 coding DNA: TGTGCCAGCAGTTTGCGGGCCCAACTGCAATACGAGCAGTACTTC. This sequence encodes CASSLRAQLQYEQYF.

Remarks on this clonotype: Germline and junction disagree at one end, which may indicate a read error. CDR3 bases: TGCACCAGCAGCTTCCCCCCAGGGGACCAAGAGACCCAGTACTTC. Encoded protein: CTSSFPPGDQETQYF. The chain links TRBV5-1 to TRBJ2-5, with a tentative D call TRBD1 (6 bases). CDR1 and CDR2 from the germline V gene are SGHRS and YFSETQ. The CDR3 runs to 15 residues.

The chain links TRBV12-3 or TRBV12-4 to TRBJ1-1, with D possibly TRBD1 on 5 matching bases. The V gene lost 3 bases and the J gene lost 5 bases, with 25 bases spanning the gap. This CDR3 comprises 18 residues. DNA for the CDR3: TGTGCCAGCAGTTTGGTCAGGCTTGGGGGGAATAGGGAAACTGAAGCTTTCTTT. This encodes CASSLVRLGGNRETEAFF.

V and J are TRBV7-2 and TRBJ2-6; D is uncertain. V was pared by 2 bases and J by 2 bases, with 16 bases between. The CDR3 loop spans 18 amino acids. The germline V gene has CDR1 SGHTA and CDR2 FQGNSA. CDR3 nucleotide sequence: TGTGCCAGCAGCTTAACATACCAATTCTCCCCTGGGGCCAACGTCCTGACTTTC. Encoded protein: CASSLTYQFSPGANVLTF.

The chain has TRBV6-4 and TRBJ1-1, with D possibly TRBD1 on 5 matching bases. V shed 7 bases and J shed 2 bases, with 14 bases lying between them. This CDR3 comprises 14 residues. Germline CDR1 MRHNA, CDR2 SNTAGT. CDR3 nucleotides: TGTGCCAGCAAGCCTAATCGGGACAACACTGAAGCTTTCTTT. This codes for CASKPNRDNTEAFF.

This clonotype came up a few times. A read error may produce the germline difference seen at one junction end. The J gene is TRBJ1-5, the V gene TRBV6-2 or TRBV6-3; TRBD1 agrees at 11 bases. Germline assignment: CDR1 MNHEY and CDR2 SVGEGT. The CDR3 is 17 amino acids. The CDR3 DNA follows: TGTGCCAGCAGTTATTATGGAAGGACAGGGGGCAAGCAGCCCCAGCATTTT. Amino acid sequence: CASSYYGRTGGKQPQHF.

This clonotype was observed a handful of times. J is TRBJ2-1 and V is TRBV7-2; 8 bases map to TRBD2. CDR1 SGHTA and CDR2 FQGNSA come from the germline V gene. There are 15 residues in the CDR3. V lost 5 bases to trimming and J lost 7 bases; unmatched junction nucleotides: 10. CDR3 sequence reads: CASSHRREAGNEQFF. Here the CDR3 DNA reads TGTGCCAGCAGCCATCGGCGGGAGGCCGGGAATGAGCAGTTCTTC. The full variable domain, in which reference TRBV7-2 and TRBJ2-1 provide the parts outside the CDR3, is GAGVSQSPSNKVTEKGKDVELRCDPISGHTALYWYRQSLGQGLEFLIYFQGNSAPDKSGLPSDRFSAERTGGSVSTLTIQRTQQEDSAVYLCASSHRREAGNEQFFGPGTRLTVL.

The genes are TRBV7-9 and TRBJ2-3; 10 bases fit TRBD2. CDR3 length equals 15 residues. Germline-derived CDR1 and CDR2 are SEHNR and FQNEAQ (reference sequence). Trimming at V came to 6 bases and at J to 3 bases, leaving 6 bases not matched to a gene. The CDR3 here is CASSWTSGLTDTQYF. For the CDR3, the DNA is TGTGCCAGCAGTTGGACTAGCGGCCTGACAGATACGCAGTATTTT.

The rearrangement joins TRBV3-1 to TRBJ1-1, with D perhaps TRBD1 (6 bases). CDR1 is LGHDT and CDR2 is YNNKEL in the germline V gene (reference sequence). The V gene lost 4 bases and the J gene lost 1 base, with 16 bases spanning the gap. The CDR3 totals 16 residues. CDR3 coding DNA: TGTGCCAGCAGCCCTTTAACAGGGACATCGAACACTGAAGCTTTCTTT. It is translated as CASSPLTGTSNTEAFF.

This clonotype came up a few times. The CDR3 loop is CASSLWDGSYEQYF. The CDR3 nucleotides read TGCGCCAGCAGCCTATGGGACGGCAGCTACGAGCAGTACTTC. The V and J genes are TRBV4-1 and TRBJ2-7; the D gene could be TRBD1 or TRBD2 (5 bases each). The CDR3 runs to 14 residues. V was cut by 4 bases and J by 3 bases, with 13 bases left in between. Germline assignment: CDR1 MGHRA and CDR2 YSYEKL.

The chain recombines TRBV5-1 with TRBJ2-5; 8 bases agree with TRBD2. CDR3 length: 15 residues. Trimming cost V 0 bases and J 5 bases; bases outside gene matches: 6. Germline lookup yields CDR1 SGHRS and CDR2 YFSETQ. The CDR3 sequence is CASSLAVAGLETQYF. For the CDR3, the DNA is TGCGCCAGCAGCTTGGCAGTAGCGGGACTGGAGACCCAGTACTTC. The complete variable domain, with remaining parts taken from reference TRBV5-1 and TRBJ2-5, reads KAGVTQTPRYLIKTRGQQVTLSCSPISGHRSVSWYQQTPGQGLQFLFEYFSETQRNKGNFPGRFSGRQFSNSRSEMNVSTLELGDSALYLCASSLAVAGLETQYFGPGTRLLVL.

As concerns this clonotype: A much larger clonotype is one base distant, so this may be a read error. The rearrangement uses TRBV27 and TRBJ2-5; 13 positions match TRBD2. This CDR3 is 15 amino acids long. With V trimmed by 5 bases and J by 11 bases, 11 bases remained unmatched. The germline V gene has CDR1 MNHEY and CDR2 SMNVEV (reference sequence). The DNA for the CDR3 is TGTGCCAGCAGTAGGACTAGCGGGAGAGAGGATGAGCAGTACTTC. It yields the protein CASSRTSGREDEQYF.

There are a few counts of this clonotype. This rearrangement joins TRBV6-6 to TRBJ1-4; 9 bases line up with TRBD1. The CDR3 contains 15 residues. V shed 6 bases, J shed 7 bases, and the junction held 9 bases outside the gene matches. CDR1 MNHNY and CDR2 SVGAGI come from the germline V gene (reference sequence). The CDR3 protein is CASSKTGTGTEKLFF. CDR3 in DNA: TGTGCCAGCAGCAAAACCGGGACAGGGACTGAAAAACTGTTTTTT.

The chain employs TRBV28 and TRBJ1-1; 9 bases align to TRBD1. The ends lost 5 bases at V and 1 base at J; junction bases unmatched: 8. This CDR3 is built from 16 residues. Per the germline V gene, CDR1 is MDHEN and CDR2 is SYDVKM. Here the CDR3 reads CASSNLGQGRNTEAFF. For the CDR3, the DNA is TGTGCCAGCAGTAACCTAGGACAGGGGAGGAACACTGAAGCTTTCTTT.

This chain joins TRBV5-1 and TRBJ1-4; tentatively, D is TRBD1 (6 bases). Germline V gene data show CDR1 as SGHRS and CDR2 as YFSETQ. The V end was cut by 7 bases, the J end by 3 bases, with 16 bases between. The CDR3 runs 15 residues. Written as DNA, the CDR3 is TGCGCCAGCCGCGAACGCCAGGGGCCTAATGAAAAACTGTTTTTT. This codes for CASRERQGPNEKLFF.

This chain uses TRBV7-9 with TRBJ2-3, with 9 nucleotides matching TRBD1. Looked up from germline, CDR1 is SEHNR and CDR2 is FQNEAQ (reference sequence). Trimming at V came to 0 bases and at J to 0 bases, leaving 4 bases not matched to a gene. The CDR3 sequence is 17 residues long. CDR3 DNA sequence: TGTGCCAGCAGCTTAGCGACAGGGGGAAAGAGCACAGATACGCAGTATTTT. Amino acids: CASSLATGGKSTDTQYF.

This clonotype has only a few counts. V gene TRBV28 combines with J gene TRBJ1-1; D is possibly TRBD1 (5 bases). Germline CDR1 MDHEN, CDR2 SYDVKM. The CDR3 is made up of 11 amino acids. The ends were cut back, 3 bases at V and 10 bases at J, with 9 bases in the middle. Written as DNA, the CDR3 is TGTGCCAGCAGTTTTGGGACGGGAGCTTTCTTT. Its protein is CASSFGTGAFF. The whole variable domain, filled in from reference TRBV28 and TRBJ1-1, reads DVKVTQSSRYLVKRTGEKVFLECVQDMDHENMFWYRQDPGLGLRLIYFSYDVKMKEKGDIPEGYSVSREKKERFSLILESASTNQTSMYLCASSFGTGAFFGQGTRLTVV.

This clonotype was observed a handful of times. The chain uses TRBV18 and TRBJ1-4, with a tentative D call TRBD1 (5 bases). Trimming cost V 5 bases and J 8 bases, with 12 bases left between them. The CDR3 is made up of 13 amino acids. Germline CDR1 KGHSH, CDR2 LQKENI. CDR3 loop: CASSATGGEKLFF. For the CDR3, the DNA is TGTGCCAGCTCAGCAACAGGTGGGGAAAAACTGTTTTTT. The variable domain in full, completed from reference TRBV18 and TRBJ1-4, reads NAGVMQNPRHLVRRRGQEARLRCSPMKGHSHVYWYRQLPEEGLKFMVYLQKENIIDESGMPKERFSAEFPKEGPSILRIQQVVRGDSAAYFCASSATGGEKLFFGSGTQLSVL.

This clonotype was picked up many times. The chain has TRBV15 and TRBJ2-4, with D perhaps assigned TRBD1 or TRBD2 (5 bases each). The CDR3 loop spans 15 amino acids. The V gene's germline CDR1 is LNHNV and CDR2 YYDKDF (reference sequence). With 0 bases removed from V and 1 base from J, the gap between germline ends came to 7 bases. This CDR3 is CATSREGVAKNIQYF. In DNA, the CDR3 is TGTGCCACCAGCAGAGAGGGGGTGGCCAAAAACATTCAGTACTTC.

This chain connects TRBV7-2 to TRBJ2-1; 7 bases are shared with TRBD2. This CDR3 contains 12 residues. Germline CDR1 SGHTA, CDR2 FQGNSA. The junction had 10 bases not matched to a gene; V was cut back by 5 bases and J by 15 bases. The CDR3 coding sequence is TGTGCCAGCAGCCAAAGGTCGGGGGGACGGTTCTTC. Its protein product is CASSQRSGGRFF.

The sample holds a few counts of this clonotype. The chain carries TRBV7-2 and TRBJ2-6, with a possible D match to TRBD1 (5 bases). The CDR3 length is 15 residues. Per germline, CDR1 SGHTA and CDR2 FQGNSA. Trimming pared 5 bases from V and 1 base from J, leaving 9 bases between. This chain's CDR3 is CASSPQESGANVLTF. As DNA, the CDR3 is TGTGCCAGCAGCCCACAGGAGTCTGGGGCCAACGTCCTGACTTTC.

This clonotype occurred many times. The CDR3: CSARTNIHEQYF. CDR3 coding DNA: TGCAGCGCCCGGACTAATATCCACGAGCAGTACTTC. The chain uses TRBV29-1 and TRBJ2-5, with D perhaps matching TRBD2 (6 bases). TRBJ2-7 explains the end of the DNA better; the J call may be wrong. CDR3 length: 12 amino acids. The germline V gene has CDR1 SQVTM and CDR2 ANQGSEA.